The rows below give T cell receptor beta chains drawn from one sample of a study of T cells in Graves' hyperthyroidism and ophthalmopathy. TCRdb fed the multiplex PCR reads into MiXCR, producing one record per CDR3 protein. The top ten clones hold roughly 15% of a sample with about 500,000 distinct CDR3 sequences, over 15% of them seen once. Sequencing used blood. These receptors were obtained from a woman aged 18-35 years with Graves' ophthalmopathy. CDR3s include the opening cysteine and the closing phenylalanine or tryptophan. The order of the fields is V gene, J gene, D gene, clone size, CDR3 DNA, CDR3 protein. D genes are given only for firm matches. Size is stated for part of the rows, as once, few or many counts, or as a class when the clone is expanded.

v_gene: TRBV7-2; j_gene: TRBJ2-7; d_gene: TRBD2; abundance: .; CDR3nt: TGTGCCAGCAGTTGGGGACTAGCGGGAAGCTCGGGGTACGAGCAGTACTTC; CDR3aa: CASSWGLAGSSGYEQYF
v_gene: TRBV20-1; j_gene: TRBJ1-1; d_gene: .; abundance: many; CDR3nt: TGCAGTGCTAGGGACAGCCTGAACACTGAAGCTTTCTTT; CDR3aa: CSARDSLNTEAFF
v_gene: TRBV7-2; j_gene: TRBJ1-5; d_gene: .; abundance: many; CDR3nt: TGTGCCAGCAGCCCGGACGGTGCTGGTCAGCCCCAGCATTTT; CDR3aa: CASSPDGAGQPQHF
v_gene: TRBV10-3; j_gene: TRBJ1-4; d_gene: TRBD1; abundance: many; CDR3nt: TGTGCCATCAGTGAGTCCCGATTGACAGGGAAGAATGAAAAACTGTTTTTT; CDR3aa: CAISESRLTGKNEKLFF
v_gene: TRBV4-2; j_gene: TRBJ2-1; d_gene: TRBD2; abundance: .; CDR3nt: TGTGCCAGCAGCCAAGATGTGGCTAGCGGGGACAATGAGCAGTTCTTC; CDR3aa: CASSQDVASGDNEQFF
v_gene: TRBV3-1; j_gene: TRBJ2-3; d_gene: .; abundance: many; CDR3nt: TGTGCCAGCAGCCAAGCTGGCTACACGTCTCAGGGGTCGAGAGATACGCAGTATTTT; CDR3aa: CASSQAGYTSQGSRDTQYF
v_gene: TRBV6-4; j_gene: TRBJ1-1; d_gene: TRBD1; abundance: .; CDR3nt: TGTGCCAGCAGGCGGGACAGGGAGAGCACTGAAGCTTTCTTT; CDR3aa: CASRRDRESTEAFF
v_gene: TRBV14; j_gene: TRBJ2-5; d_gene: TRBD1; abundance: .; CDR3nt: TGTGCCAGCAGCCCTGGGACAGTAGAGACCCAGTACTTC; CDR3aa: CASSPGTVETQYF
v_gene: TRBV7-8; j_gene: TRBJ1-3; d_gene: TRBD1; abundance: few; CDR3nt: TGTGCCAGCAGCATCGGACAGGGGGAAGGTGGAAACACCATATATTTT; CDR3aa: CASSIGQGEGGNTIYF
v_gene: TRBV4-1; j_gene: TRBJ2-1; d_gene: TRBD2; abundance: once; CDR3nt: TGCGCCAGCAGCCATTTTGGACGGGGGGTGCGGGGAGATGAGCAGTTCTTC; CDR3aa: CASSHFGRGVRGDEQFF
v_gene: TRBV28; j_gene: TRBJ2-7; d_gene: TRBD1; abundance: many; CDR3nt: TGTGCCAGCAGTTCCGGACAGGGTTTGCGGGAGCAGTACTTC; CDR3aa: CASSSGQGLREQYF
v_gene: TRBV28; j_gene: TRBJ1-1; d_gene: .; abundance: many; CDR3nt: TGTGCCAGCAGGCCGACAGGTACCGGACCTTTCTTT; CDR3aa: CASRPTGTGPFF
v_gene: TRBV5-1; j_gene: TRBJ2-5; d_gene: TRBD1; abundance: few; CDR3nt: TGCGCCAGCAGCACAGGGACAGATCTCTACTTC; CDR3aa: CASSTGTDLYF
v_gene: TRBV11-3; j_gene: TRBJ1-2; d_gene: .; abundance: many; CDR3nt: TGTGCCAGCAGCTTACCTGACAGAATCTCGTACTATGGCTACACCTTC; CDR3aa: CASSLPDRISYYGYTF
v_gene: TRBV2; j_gene: TRBJ1-6; d_gene: .; abundance: few; CDR3nt: TGTGCCAGCAGTGAATCCCTGGCTTCACCCCTCCACTTT; CDR3aa: CASSESLASPLHF
v_gene: TRBV4-2; j_gene: TRBJ2-3; d_gene: TRBD2; abundance: .; CDR3nt: TGTGCCAGCAGCCAAATCCCCGGGAGGGCTGCAGATACGCAGTATTTT; CDR3aa: CASSQIPGRAADTQYF
v_gene: TRBV28; j_gene: TRBJ2-7; d_gene: .; abundance: many; CDR3nt: TGTGCCAGCAGTTTACTTCTCCCATCCTACGAGCAGTACTTC; CDR3aa: CASSLLLPSYEQYF
v_gene: TRBV28; j_gene: TRBJ1-1; d_gene: .; abundance: many; CDR3nt: TGTGCCAGCAGTTACGGGACAATGAACACTGAAGCTTTCTTT; CDR3aa: CASSYGTMNTEAFF
v_gene: TRBV5-1; j_gene: TRBJ2-1; d_gene: .; abundance: few; CDR3nt: TGCGCCAGCAGCTTGGTTGGGTCGGTGGGGTCCAATGAGCAGTTCTTC; CDR3aa: CASSLVGSVGSNEQFF
v_gene: TRBV7-8; j_gene: TRBJ2-5; d_gene: TRBD2; abundance: many; CDR3nt: TGTGCCAGCAGCCCGATGACTAGCGGGCTTCAAGAGACCCAGTACTTC; CDR3aa: CASSPMTSGLQETQYF
v_gene: TRBV3-1; j_gene: TRBJ2-1; d_gene: .; abundance: many; CDR3nt: TGTGCCAGCAGCCAAGATCCCAGCAACTCCTACAATGAGCAGTTCTTC; CDR3aa: CASSQDPSNSYNEQFF
v_gene: TRBV20-1; j_gene: TRBJ2-2; d_gene: TRBD2; abundance: .; CDR3nt: TGCAGTGCTAGAGCGGGGGGAGCATTCACCGGGGAGCTGTTTTTT; CDR3aa: CSARAGGAFTGELFF
v_gene: TRBV7-9; j_gene: TRBJ2-1; d_gene: .; abundance: .; CDR3nt: TGTGCCAGCAGCTACCTCGATTTGCGATACAATGAGCAGTTCTTC; CDR3aa: CASSYLDLRYNEQFF
v_gene: TRBV19; j_gene: TRBJ2-1; d_gene: TRBD2; abundance: few; CDR3nt: TGTGCCAGTAGCCTAGGGACTAGGGGATGGAATGAGCAGTTCTTC; CDR3aa: CASSLGTRGWNEQFF
v_gene: TRBV5-1; j_gene: TRBJ2-2; d_gene: .; abundance: few; CDR3nt: TGCGCCAGCAGCTTGGTAGCAGCGGGGGAGCTGTTTTTT; CDR3aa: CASSLVAAGELFF
v_gene: TRBV24-1; j_gene: TRBJ1-5; d_gene: .; abundance: few; CDR3nt: TGTGCCACCAGTGATTTTGAGAGCAATCAGCCCCAGCATTTT; CDR3aa: CATSDFESNQPQHF
v_gene: TRBV12-3/TRBV12-4; j_gene: TRBJ1-3; d_gene: .; abundance: many; CDR3nt: TGTGCCAGCAGTACAACAACTGGAAACACCATATATTTT; CDR3aa: CASSTTTGNTIYF
v_gene: TRBV14; j_gene: TRBJ1-4; d_gene: .; abundance: few; CDR3nt: TGTGCCAGCAGCCCCCACGGGGAACTCTTGTCTAATGAAAAACTGTTTTTT; CDR3aa: CASSPHGELLSNEKLFF
v_gene: TRBV15; j_gene: TRBJ2-5; d_gene: .; abundance: many; CDR3nt: TGTGCCACCAGCAGAGCTCTGGAGTACCAAGAGACCCAGTACTTC; CDR3aa: CATSRALEYQETQYF
v_gene: TRBV19; j_gene: TRBJ2-1; d_gene: .; abundance: .; CDR3nt: TGTGCCAGTAGTATTATTGCGGGTCAGTTCAATGAGCAGTTCTTC; CDR3aa: CASSIIAGQFNEQFF
v_gene: TRBV6-6; j_gene: TRBJ1-2; d_gene: .; abundance: many; CDR3nt: TGTGCCAGCAGTTACGGACCTGAGAGTGGCTACACCTTC; CDR3aa: CASSYGPESGYTF
v_gene: TRBV4-1; j_gene: TRBJ1-3; d_gene: .; abundance: .; CDR3nt: TGCGCCAGCAGCCACGACAGGAGCTCTGGAAACACCATATATTTT; CDR3aa: CASSHDRSSGNTIYF
v_gene: TRBV7-9; j_gene: TRBJ2-3; d_gene: .; abundance: .; CDR3nt: TGTGCCAGCAGCCCGTGGGGGGGCGCAGATACGCAGTATTTT; CDR3aa: CASSPWGGADTQYF
v_gene: TRBV28; j_gene: TRBJ2-7; d_gene: TRBD1; abundance: .; CDR3nt: TGTGCCAGCAGTCCGTGGGGGACAGGGGATTCCTACGAGCAGTACTTC; CDR3aa: CASSPWGTGDSYEQYF
v_gene: TRBV9; j_gene: TRBJ2-1; d_gene: .; abundance: many; CDR3nt: TGTGCCAGCAGCGTAGGGTACTCCAACAATGAGCAGTTCTTC; CDR3aa: CASSVGYSNNEQFF
v_gene: TRBV9; j_gene: TRBJ2-7; d_gene: TRBD1; abundance: many; CDR3nt: TGTGCCAGCAGCGCGGACAGGGACTCCTACGAGCAGTACTTC; CDR3aa: CASSADRDSYEQYF
v_gene: TRBV5-1; j_gene: TRBJ1-5; d_gene: .; abundance: many; CDR3nt: TGCGCCAGTGAGGGCAGGGATAGCAATCAGCCCCAGCATTTT; CDR3aa: CASEGRDSNQPQHF
v_gene: TRBV15; j_gene: TRBJ1-1; d_gene: .; abundance: few; CDR3nt: TGTGCCACCAGCCGTACTAGAATGAACACTGAAGCTTTCTTT; CDR3aa: CATSRTRMNTEAFF
v_gene: TRBV27; j_gene: TRBJ2-3; d_gene: .; abundance: .; CDR3nt: TGTGCCAGCAGTTTATCACCGACAGGGAGGTGGACAGATACGCAGTATTTT; CDR3aa: CASSLSPTGRWTDTQYF
v_gene: TRBV5-1; j_gene: TRBJ1-4; d_gene: TRBD1; abundance: many; CDR3nt: TGCGCCAGCAGCCAGTCGGGACAGATCGATGAAAAACTGTTTTTT; CDR3aa: CASSQSGQIDEKLFF
v_gene: TRBV7-6; j_gene: TRBJ2-3; d_gene: .; abundance: .; CDR3nt: TGTGCCAACAGCCAGCGGATAATACGCACAGATACGCAGTATTTT; CDR3aa: CANSQRIIRTDTQYF
v_gene: TRBV20-1; j_gene: TRBJ1-4; d_gene: TRBD1; abundance: .; CDR3nt: TGCAGTGCTAGAAACCCTCAGCGGGACAGGAGCCATGAAAAACTGTTTTTT; CDR3aa: CSARNPQRDRSHEKLFF